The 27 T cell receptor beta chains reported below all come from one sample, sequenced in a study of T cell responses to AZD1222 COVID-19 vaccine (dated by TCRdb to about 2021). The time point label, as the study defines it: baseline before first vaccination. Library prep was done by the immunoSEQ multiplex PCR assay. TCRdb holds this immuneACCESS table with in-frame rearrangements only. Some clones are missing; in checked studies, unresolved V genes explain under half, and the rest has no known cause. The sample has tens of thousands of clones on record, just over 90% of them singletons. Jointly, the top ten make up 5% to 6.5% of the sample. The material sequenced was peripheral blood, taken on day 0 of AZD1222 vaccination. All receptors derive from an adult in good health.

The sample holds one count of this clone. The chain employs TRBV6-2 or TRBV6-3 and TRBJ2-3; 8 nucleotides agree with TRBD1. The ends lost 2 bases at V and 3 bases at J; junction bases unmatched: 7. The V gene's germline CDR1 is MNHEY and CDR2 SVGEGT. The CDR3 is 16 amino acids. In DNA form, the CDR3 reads TGTGCCAGCAGTTACAACAGGGGGGCGAATACAGATACGCAGTATTTT. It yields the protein CASSYNRGANTDTQYF.

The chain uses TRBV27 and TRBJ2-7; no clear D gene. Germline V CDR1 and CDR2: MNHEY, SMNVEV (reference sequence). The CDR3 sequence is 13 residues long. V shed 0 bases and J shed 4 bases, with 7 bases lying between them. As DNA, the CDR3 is TGTGCCAGCAGTTTATCGGTAGAGTACGAGCAGTACTTC. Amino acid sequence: CASSLSVEYEQYF.

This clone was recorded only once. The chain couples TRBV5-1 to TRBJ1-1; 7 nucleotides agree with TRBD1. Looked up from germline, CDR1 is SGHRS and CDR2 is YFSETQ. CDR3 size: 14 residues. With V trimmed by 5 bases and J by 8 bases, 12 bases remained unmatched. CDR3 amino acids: CASRLQGPPLEAFF. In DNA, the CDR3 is TGCGCCAGCAGATTACAGGGGCCACCACTCGAAGCTTTCTTT.

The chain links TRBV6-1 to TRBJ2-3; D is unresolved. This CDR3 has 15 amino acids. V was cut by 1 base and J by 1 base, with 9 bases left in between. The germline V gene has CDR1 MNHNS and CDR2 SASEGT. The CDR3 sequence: CASSEVVEGTDTQYF. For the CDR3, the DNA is TGTGCCAGCAGTGAAGTAGTTGAGGGCACAGATACGCAGTATTTT.

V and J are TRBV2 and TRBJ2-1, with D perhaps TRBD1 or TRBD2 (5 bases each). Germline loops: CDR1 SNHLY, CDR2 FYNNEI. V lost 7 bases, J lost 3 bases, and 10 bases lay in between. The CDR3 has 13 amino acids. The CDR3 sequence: CASKRDDYNEQFF. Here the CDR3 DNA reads TGTGCCAGCAAGAGGGACGACTACAATGAGCAGTTCTTC.

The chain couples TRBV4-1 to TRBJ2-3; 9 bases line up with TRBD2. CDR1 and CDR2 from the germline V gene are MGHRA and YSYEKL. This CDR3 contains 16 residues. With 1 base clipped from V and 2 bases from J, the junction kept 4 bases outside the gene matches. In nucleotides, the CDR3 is TGCGCCAGCAGCCAAGGAAGCGGGAGGATCACAGATACGCAGTATTTT. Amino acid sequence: CASSQGSGRITDTQYF.

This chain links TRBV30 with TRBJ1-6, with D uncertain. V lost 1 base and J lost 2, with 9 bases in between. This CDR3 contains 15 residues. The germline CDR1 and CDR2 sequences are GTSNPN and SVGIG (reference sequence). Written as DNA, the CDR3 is TGTGCCTGGAGTGATAGGACTACCTATAATTCACCCCTCCACTTT. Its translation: CAWSDRTTYNSPLHF.

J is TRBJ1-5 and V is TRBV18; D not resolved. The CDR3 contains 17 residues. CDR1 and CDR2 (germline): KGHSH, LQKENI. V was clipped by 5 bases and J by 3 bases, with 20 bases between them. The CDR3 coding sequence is TGTGCCAGCTCATCTAAACAGACACATTCCCTCAATCAGCCCCAGCATTTT. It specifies CASSSKQTHSLNQPQHF.

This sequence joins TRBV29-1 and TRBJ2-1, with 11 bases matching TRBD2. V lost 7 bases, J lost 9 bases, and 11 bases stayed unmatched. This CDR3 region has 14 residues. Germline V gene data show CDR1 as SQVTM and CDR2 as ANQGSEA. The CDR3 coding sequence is TGCAGCGCCGTAAATAGCGGGAGGGCCGGTGAGCAGTTCTTC. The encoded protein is CSAVNSGRAGEQFF.

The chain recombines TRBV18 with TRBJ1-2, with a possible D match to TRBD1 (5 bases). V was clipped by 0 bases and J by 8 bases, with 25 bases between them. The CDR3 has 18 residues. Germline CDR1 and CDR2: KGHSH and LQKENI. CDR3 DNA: TGTGCCAGCTCACCACCGGGGAGGGACCTGCCACAACGGGACGGCTACACCTTC. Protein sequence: CASSPPGRDLPQRDGYTF.

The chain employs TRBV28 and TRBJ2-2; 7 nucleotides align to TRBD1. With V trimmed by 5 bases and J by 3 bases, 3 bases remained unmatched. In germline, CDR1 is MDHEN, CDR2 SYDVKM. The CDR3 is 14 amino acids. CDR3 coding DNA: TGTGCCAGCAGTCCCGGGACAGACACCGGGGAGCTGTTTTTT. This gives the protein CASSPGTDTGELFF.

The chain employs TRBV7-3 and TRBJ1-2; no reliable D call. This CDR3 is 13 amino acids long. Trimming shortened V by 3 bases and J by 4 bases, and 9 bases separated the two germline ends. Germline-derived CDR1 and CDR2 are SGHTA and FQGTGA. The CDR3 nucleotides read TGTGCCAGCAGCTTTTCCAGTGCCTATGGCTACACCTTC. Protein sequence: CASSFSSAYGYTF.

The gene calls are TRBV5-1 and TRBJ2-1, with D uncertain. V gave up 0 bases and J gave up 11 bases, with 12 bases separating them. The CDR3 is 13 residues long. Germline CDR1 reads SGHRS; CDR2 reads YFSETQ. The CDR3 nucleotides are TGCGCCAGCAGCTTGGACTCAAGACCTCAGCAGTTCTTC. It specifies CASSLDSRPQQFF.

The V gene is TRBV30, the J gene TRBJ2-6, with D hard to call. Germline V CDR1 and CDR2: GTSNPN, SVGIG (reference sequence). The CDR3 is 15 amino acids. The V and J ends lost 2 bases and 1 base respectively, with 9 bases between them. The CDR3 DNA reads TGTGCCTGGAGTCCTGGAGAGTCTGGGGCCAACGTCCTGACTTTC. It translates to CAWSPGESGANVLTF.

The DNA for the CDR3 is TGTGCCAGCAGGCTCGGGGCGACAGGGCTTACTGAAGCTTTCTTT. Translating it yields CASRLGATGLTEAFF. The chain couples TRBV7-8 to TRBJ1-1, with TRBD1 matching over 7 bases. Germline loops: CDR1 SGHVS, CDR2 FQNEAQ. J gave up 5 bases and V 6 bases, and 12 bases lay outside the gene matches. This CDR3 is 15 amino acids long.

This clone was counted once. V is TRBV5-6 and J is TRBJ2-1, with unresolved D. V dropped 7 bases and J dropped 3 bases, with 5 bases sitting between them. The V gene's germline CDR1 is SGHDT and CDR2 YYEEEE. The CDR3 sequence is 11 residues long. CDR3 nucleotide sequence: TGTGCCAGCCAGTACTACAATGAGCAGTTCTTC. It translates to CASQYYNEQFF.

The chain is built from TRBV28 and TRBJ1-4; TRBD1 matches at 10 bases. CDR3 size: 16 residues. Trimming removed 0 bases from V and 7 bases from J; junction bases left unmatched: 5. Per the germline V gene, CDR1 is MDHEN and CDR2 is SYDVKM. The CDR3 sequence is CASSLWGDRGREKLFF. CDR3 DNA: TGTGCCAGCAGTTTATGGGGGGACAGGGGACGTGAAAAACTGTTTTTT.

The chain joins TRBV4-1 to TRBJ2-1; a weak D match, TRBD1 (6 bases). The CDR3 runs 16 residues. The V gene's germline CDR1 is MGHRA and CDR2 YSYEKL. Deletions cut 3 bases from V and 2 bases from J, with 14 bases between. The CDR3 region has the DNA TGCGCCAGCAGCCACCGAGGGGGTTCGGCCTACAATGAGCAGTTCTTC. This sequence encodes CASSHRGGSAYNEQFF.

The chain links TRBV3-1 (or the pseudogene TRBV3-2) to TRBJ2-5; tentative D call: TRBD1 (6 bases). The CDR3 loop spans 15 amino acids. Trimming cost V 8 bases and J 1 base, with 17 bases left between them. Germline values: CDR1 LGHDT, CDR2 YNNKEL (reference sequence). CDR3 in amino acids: CASEVGQGPQETQYF. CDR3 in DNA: TGTGCCAGCGAGGTAGGGCAGGGGCCCCAAGAGACCCAGTACTTC.

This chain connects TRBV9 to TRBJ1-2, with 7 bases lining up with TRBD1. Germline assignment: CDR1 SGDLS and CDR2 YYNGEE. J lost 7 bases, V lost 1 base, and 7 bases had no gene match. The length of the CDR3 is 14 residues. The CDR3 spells CASSVTGESLGYTF. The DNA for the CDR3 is TGTGCCAGCAGCGTAACAGGGGAGAGTCTTGGCTACACCTTC.

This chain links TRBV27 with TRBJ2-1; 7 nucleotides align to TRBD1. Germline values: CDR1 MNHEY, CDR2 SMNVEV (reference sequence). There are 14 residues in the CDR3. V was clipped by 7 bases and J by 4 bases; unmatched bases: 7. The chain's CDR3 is CASTPRGLYNEQFF. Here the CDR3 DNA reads TGTGCCAGCACTCCAAGGGGGCTATACAATGAGCAGTTCTTC.

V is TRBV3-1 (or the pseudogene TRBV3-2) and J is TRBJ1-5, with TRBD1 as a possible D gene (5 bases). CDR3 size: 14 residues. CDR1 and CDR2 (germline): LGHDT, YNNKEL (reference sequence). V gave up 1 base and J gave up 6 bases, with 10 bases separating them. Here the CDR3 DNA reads TGTGCCAGCAGCCAAGGGACAACTAGTCAGCCCCAGCATTTT. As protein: CASSQGTTSQPQHF.

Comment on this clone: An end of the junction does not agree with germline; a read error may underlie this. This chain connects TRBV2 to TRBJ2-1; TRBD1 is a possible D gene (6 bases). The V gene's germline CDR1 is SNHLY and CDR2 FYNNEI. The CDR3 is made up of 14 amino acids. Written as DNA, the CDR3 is TGTGCCAGCCAGGGGCTACTCTCCTTCAATGAGCAGTTCTTC. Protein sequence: CASQGLLSFNEQFF.

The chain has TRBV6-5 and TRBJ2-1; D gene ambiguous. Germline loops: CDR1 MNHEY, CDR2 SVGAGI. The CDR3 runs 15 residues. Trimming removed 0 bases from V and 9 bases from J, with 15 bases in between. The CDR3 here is CASSYSIYWGGEQFF. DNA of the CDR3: TGTGCCAGCAGTTACTCGATATATTGGGGTGGTGAGCAGTTCTTC.

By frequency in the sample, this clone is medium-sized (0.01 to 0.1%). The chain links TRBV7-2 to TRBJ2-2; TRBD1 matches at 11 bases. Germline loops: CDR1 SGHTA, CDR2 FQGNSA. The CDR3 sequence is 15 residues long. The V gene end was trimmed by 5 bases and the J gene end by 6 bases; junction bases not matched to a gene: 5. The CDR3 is CASSPGTGGPGELFF. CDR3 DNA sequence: TGTGCCAGCAGCCCAGGGACAGGGGGGCCCGGGGAGCTGTTTTTT.

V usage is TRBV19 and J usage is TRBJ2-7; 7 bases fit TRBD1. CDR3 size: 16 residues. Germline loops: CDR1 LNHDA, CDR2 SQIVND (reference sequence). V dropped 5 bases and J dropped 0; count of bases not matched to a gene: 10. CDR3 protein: CASSPKGQPSSYEQYF. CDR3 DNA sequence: TGTGCCAGTAGTCCAAAGGGACAGCCGAGCTCCTACGAGCAGTACTTC.

The CDR3 DNA follows: TGTGCCAGCAGCGTTGACCTTAACACTGAAGCTTTCTTT. Protein: CASSVDLNTEAFF. The chain combines TRBV7-6 with TRBJ1-1; no clear D gene. There are 13 residues in the CDR3. Trimming pared 5 bases from V and 2 bases from J, leaving 9 bases between. Germline CDR1 SGHVS, CDR2 FNYEAQ.